One and the same sample provided the 27 T cell receptor beta chains below, sequenced in a study of post-analysis software for immune sequencing data. Researchers reported that TCR beta cDNA libraries carried unique molecular identifiers. TCRdb redid the calling of the PCR reads with MiXCR, one entry per CDR3 protein. The sample lists approximately 770,000 distinct CDR3 sequences, roughly 46% seen once, with approximately 4.4% in the top ten. What these receptors recognize is not known. Broader study findings: Roughly 5 TRBV segments (TRBV5-6, TRBV5-1 and TRBV20-1 among them) occurred more frequently in patients than in controls.

Sequencing was done on a sample of blood. These receptors were taken from a girl aged 10-17 years with multiple sclerosis.

This chain connects TRBV7-9 to TRBJ2-3, with unresolved D. V was cut by 0 bases and J by 2 bases, with 6 bases left in between. The CDR3 length is 14 residues. Per the germline V gene, CDR1 is SEHNR and CDR2 is FQNEAQ (reference sequence). CDR3 sequence (DNA): TGTGCCAGCAGCTTAGCGTCGGACACAGATACGCAGTATTTT. Its protein product is CASSLASDTDTQYF.

The chain employs TRBV4-1 and TRBJ2-5; 10 bases align to TRBD2. The CDR3 extends over 18 amino acids. Germline assignment: CDR1 MGHRA and CDR2 YSYEKL. The junction had 12 bases not matched to a gene; V was cut back by 0 bases and J by 5 bases. The CDR3 here is CASSQEGGASGSLETQYF. The CDR3 DNA follows: TGCGCCAGCAGCCAAGAGGGAGGGGCTAGCGGGAGTCTGGAGACCCAGTACTTC.

The chain is built from TRBV7-9 and TRBJ2-1; possibly TRBD1 or TRBD2 for D (5 bases each). V was trimmed by 5 bases and J by 9 bases, leaving 11 bases between them. CDR3 length equals 12 residues. The germline gives CDR1 SEHNR, CDR2 FQNEAQ (reference sequence). The CDR3 reads CASSSLGAEQFF. CDR3 nucleotides: TGTGCCAGCAGCAGTCTCGGGGCTGAGCAGTTCTTC.

This rearrangement joins TRBV5-5 to TRBJ2-5; no clear D gene. Germline-derived CDR1 and CDR2 are SGHKS and YYEKEE (reference sequence). The CDR3 covers 13 residues. The ends were cut back, 2 bases at V and 5 bases at J, with 10 bases in the middle. This chain's CDR3 is CASSFDSPETQYF. The CDR3 DNA is TGTGCCAGCAGCTTCGATAGTCCGGAGACCCAGTACTTC.

The V gene is TRBV12-3 or TRBV12-4, the J gene TRBJ1-4; D possibly corresponds to TRBD1 (5 bases). The CDR3 covers 14 residues. V was cut by 2 bases and J by 7 bases, with 11 bases left in between. The DNA of the CDR3 is TGTGCCAGCAGTTTAACAGACAGTAGTGAAAAACTGTTTTTT. It specifies CASSLTDSSEKLFF.

In its sample, this clonotype was seen a few times. The V gene is TRBV7-9, the J gene TRBJ2-1; D possibly matches TRBD1 or TRBD2 (5 bases each). V was clipped by 3 bases and J by 7 bases, with 13 bases between them. The CDR3 covers 14 residues. Looked up from germline, CDR1 is SEHNR and CDR2 is FQNEAQ (reference sequence). CDR3 DNA sequence: TGTGCCAGCAGCTTGAGGGGCAGCCAAAATGAGCAGTTCTTC. Its translation: CASSLRGSQNEQFF.

V usage is TRBV5-1 and J usage is TRBJ2-1; 8 bases align to TRBD2. V lost 1 base, J lost 9 bases, and 6 bases stayed unmatched. The CDR3 length is 14 residues. CDR1 is SGHRS, CDR2 YFSETQ, per germline. The CDR3 reads CASSLLWTSSEQFF. DNA for the CDR3: TGCGCCAGCAGCTTGCTGTGGACTAGCAGTGAGCAGTTCTTC.

The rearrangement uses TRBV3-1 and TRBJ2-3, with D unclear. Trimming left V 2 bases short and J 6 bases short, with 9 bases between. The CDR3 runs to 13 residues. Germline V gene data show CDR1 as LGHDT and CDR2 as YNNKEL (reference sequence). CDR3: CASSQSFVDTQYF. The DNA for the CDR3 is TGTGCCAGCAGCCAAAGCTTCGTGGATACGCAGTATTTT.

This clonotype was detected many times. V gene TRBV12-3 or TRBV12-4 combines with J gene TRBJ2-1; D ambiguous. The CDR3 is made up of 11 amino acids. Trimming pared 7 bases from V and 8 bases from J, leaving 9 bases between. The CDR3 region has the DNA TGTGCCAGCACCCCTTTGGATGAGCAGTTCTTC. Its protein is CASTPLDEQFF.

The chain combines TRBV27 with TRBJ2-3; 11 bases agree with TRBD1. Germline CDR1 MNHEY, CDR2 SMNVEV (reference sequence). The CDR3 extends over 19 amino acids. J was trimmed by 2 bases and V by 3 bases; bases with no gene match: 13. CDR3 amino acids: CASSFTGQGVSRYTDTQYF. The CDR3, as DNA: TGTGCCAGCAGTTTCACGGGACAGGGGGTATCTCGGTACACAGATACGCAGTATTTT.

This chain connects TRBV15 to TRBJ1-5; tentative D call: TRBD1 (6 bases). Germline V gene data show CDR1 as LNHNV and CDR2 as YYDKDF (reference sequence). V was shortened by 5 bases and J by 4 bases, with 15 bases between the two germline ends. CDR3 length equals 15 residues. The CDR3 sequence is CATSLGGRGNQPQHF. The CDR3 DNA is TGTGCCACCAGCCTAGGGGGACGGGGGAATCAGCCCCAGCATTTT.

This chain joins TRBV5-1 and TRBJ2-7; no firm D call. This CDR3 comprises 15 residues. Germline lookup yields CDR1 SGHRS and CDR2 YFSETQ. V lost 2 bases and J lost 0, with 12 bases in between. The CDR3 DNA reads TGCGCCAGCAGCTTTTGGAAAGGCGACTCCTACGAGCAGTACTTC. Protein: CASSFWKGDSYEQYF.

This clonotype was picked up a small number of times. The chain joins TRBV12-3 or TRBV12-4 to TRBJ2-4; possible D gene TRBD1, 6 bases. The closer fit of TRBJ2-5 to the DNA end suggests the J call may be wrong. This CDR3 comprises 15 residues. In DNA form, the CDR3 reads TGTGCCAGCAGTTTTGATTGGCAGGGGACAGAGACCCAGTACTTC. Translated: CASSFDWQGTETQYF.

The chain links TRBV7-2 to TRBJ2-5, with 8 bases identical to TRBD2. Gene TRBJ2-7 matches the end of the DNA better, so the J call may be wrong. From germline, CDR1 is SGHTA and CDR2 FQGNSA. This CDR3 has 14 residues. CDR3 nucleotide sequence: TGTGCCAGCAGCCACCCCCTAGCGGGCTACGAGCAGTACTTC. It specifies CASSHPLAGYEQYF.

The rearrangement uses TRBV21-1 and TRBJ1-5; TRBD1 reflects the table's D call only, with no check against the DNA. TRBV21-1 is an annotated pseudogene. CDR3 size: 15 residues. The CDR3 region is CASSKGEGADQPQHF. The CDR3 region has the DNA TGTGCCAGCAGCAAAGGAGAGGGGGCGGATCAGCCCCAGCATTTT.

This rearrangement joins TRBV13 to TRBJ1-2, with D perhaps matching TRBD1 (5 bases). The V end lost 1 base, the J end lost 5 bases, and 11 bases lay between the germline ends. The CDR3 is made up of 14 amino acids. In germline, CDR1 is PRHDT, CDR2 FYEKMQ (reference sequence). The CDR3 sequence: CASSLDRSQYGYTF. The CDR3 region has the DNA TGTGCCAGCAGCTTAGACAGGTCCCAGTATGGCTACACCTTC.

CDR3 in amino acids: CASRSIAGESTDTQYF. The CDR3 nucleotides read TGTGCCAGCAGAAGTATAGCGGGAGAGAGCACAGATACGCAGTATTTT. The chain joins TRBV2 to TRBJ2-3; 9 bases agree with TRBD2. Trimming removed 6 bases from V and 0 bases from J; junction bases left unmatched: 7. CDR1 and CDR2 (germline): SNHLY, FYNNEI. The CDR3 spans 16 residues. The entire variable domain, with the rest obtained from reference TRBV2 and TRBJ2-3, is as follows: EPEVTQTPSHQVTQMGQEVILRCVPISNHLYFYWYRQILGQKVEFLVSFYNNEISEKSEIFDDQFSVERPDGSNFTLKIRSTKLEDSAMYFCASRSIAGESTDTQYFGPGTRLTVL.

This chain uses TRBV6-5 with TRBJ1-1; no clear D gene. This CDR3 is built from 16 residues. Trimming removed 4 bases from V and 1 base from J, with 16 bases in between. The germline gives CDR1 MNHEY, CDR2 SVGAGI. The CDR3 bases are TGTGCCAGCAGTTGCTCGAGTGGCAGCCAGAACACTGAAGCTTTCTTT. It is translated as CASSCSSGSQNTEAFF.

The rearrangement links TRBV6-5 to TRBJ2-6; D is perhaps TRBD2 (6 bases). This CDR3 has 20 residues. Germline assignment: CDR1 MNHEY and CDR2 SVGAGI. V gave up 3 bases and J gave up 0 bases, with 21 bases separating them. The CDR3 region has the DNA TGTGCCAGCAGTTATCTACGGGGAGGTGACCCTCGCTCTGGGGCCAACGTCCTGACTTTC. This encodes CASSYLRGGDPRSGANVLTF.

This clonotype was seen only a few times. J is TRBJ2-6 and V is TRBV11-1; 14 bases match TRBD2. V gave up 3 bases and J gave up 0 bases; unmatched junction bases: 13. There are 22 residues in the CDR3. The V gene's germline CDR1 is SGHAT and CDR2 FQDESV (reference sequence). The CDR3 nucleotides read TGTGCCAGCAGCTTTACTCGGACTAGCGGGAGGTCCATAGACTCTGGGGCCAACGTCCTGACTTTC. Protein product: CASSFTRTSGRSIDSGANVLTF.

This chain links TRBV27 with TRBJ2-1, with TRBD1 identical over 8 bases. The germline V gene has CDR1 MNHEY and CDR2 SMNVEV (reference sequence). CDR3 length: 13 amino acids. V shed 8 bases, J shed 3 bases, and the junction held 3 bases outside the gene matches. DNA for the CDR3: TGTGCCAGCTCGGGACAGGTCTACAATGAGCAGTTCTTC. Translation: CASSGQVYNEQFF.

The chain employs TRBV5-1 and TRBJ2-3, with no clear D. The CDR3 has 14 amino acids. Per the germline V gene, CDR1 is SGHRS and CDR2 is YFSETQ. Trimming took 0 bases from V and 4 from J, leaving 9 bases between them. CDR3 nucleotides: TGCGCCAGCAGCTTGGTGGCTGCTCCAGATACGCAGTATTTT. This codes for CASSLVAAPDTQYF.

This sequence joins TRBV7-2 and TRBJ1-6; D perhaps matches TRBD1 (6 bases). CDR1 and CDR2 (germline): SGHTA, FQGNSA. The V end was cut by 6 bases, the J end by 7 bases, with 10 bases between. The CDR3 is made up of 13 amino acids. The CDR3, as DNA: TGTGCCAGCAGGCCGGGACAAAATTCACCCCTCCACTTT. This translates into CASRPGQNSPLHF.

V gene TRBV14 combines with J gene TRBJ2-1; 8 nucleotides line up with TRBD2. The CDR3 sequence is 16 residues long. The V gene end was trimmed by 0 bases and the J gene end by 1 base; junction bases not matched to a gene: 2. Germline V gene sequence: CDR1 SGHDN, CDR2 FVKESK. CDR3 residues: CASSQESGSSYNEQFF. The DNA for the CDR3 is TGTGCCAGCAGCCAAGAAAGCGGGAGTTCCTACAATGAGCAGTTCTTC.

V is TRBV24-1 and J is TRBJ1-1; TRBD1 matches at 10 bases. V trimming: 0 bases; J trimming: 7 bases; junction bases outside the gene matches: 4. CDR1 KGHDR and CDR2 SFDVKD come from the germline V gene. This CDR3 region has 15 residues. CDR3 nucleotides: TGTGCCACCAGTGATTTGTGGACAGGGGGTCTTGAAGCTTTCTTT. It specifies CATSDLWTGGLEAFF.

This chain links TRBV5-1 with TRBJ1-1, with a tentative D call TRBD1 (5 bases). This CDR3 is built from 14 residues. Trimming pared 2 bases from V and 1 base from J, leaving 9 bases between. The germline V gene encodes CDR1 SGHRS and CDR2 YFSETQ. Here the CDR3 reads CASSFDGANTEAFF. In DNA, the CDR3 is TGCGCCAGCAGCTTTGACGGGGCGAACACTGAAGCTTTCTTT.

The rearrangement uses TRBV7-3 and TRBJ2-3; D perhaps matches TRBD2 (6 bases). There are 15 residues in the CDR3. The V and J ends lost 3 bases and 0 bases respectively, with 10 bases between them. Germline CDR1 and CDR2: SGHTA and FQGTGA. This chain's CDR3 is CASSFGGESTDTQYF. Written as DNA, the CDR3 is TGTGCCAGCAGCTTCGGGGGAGAGAGCACAGATACGCAGTATTTT.